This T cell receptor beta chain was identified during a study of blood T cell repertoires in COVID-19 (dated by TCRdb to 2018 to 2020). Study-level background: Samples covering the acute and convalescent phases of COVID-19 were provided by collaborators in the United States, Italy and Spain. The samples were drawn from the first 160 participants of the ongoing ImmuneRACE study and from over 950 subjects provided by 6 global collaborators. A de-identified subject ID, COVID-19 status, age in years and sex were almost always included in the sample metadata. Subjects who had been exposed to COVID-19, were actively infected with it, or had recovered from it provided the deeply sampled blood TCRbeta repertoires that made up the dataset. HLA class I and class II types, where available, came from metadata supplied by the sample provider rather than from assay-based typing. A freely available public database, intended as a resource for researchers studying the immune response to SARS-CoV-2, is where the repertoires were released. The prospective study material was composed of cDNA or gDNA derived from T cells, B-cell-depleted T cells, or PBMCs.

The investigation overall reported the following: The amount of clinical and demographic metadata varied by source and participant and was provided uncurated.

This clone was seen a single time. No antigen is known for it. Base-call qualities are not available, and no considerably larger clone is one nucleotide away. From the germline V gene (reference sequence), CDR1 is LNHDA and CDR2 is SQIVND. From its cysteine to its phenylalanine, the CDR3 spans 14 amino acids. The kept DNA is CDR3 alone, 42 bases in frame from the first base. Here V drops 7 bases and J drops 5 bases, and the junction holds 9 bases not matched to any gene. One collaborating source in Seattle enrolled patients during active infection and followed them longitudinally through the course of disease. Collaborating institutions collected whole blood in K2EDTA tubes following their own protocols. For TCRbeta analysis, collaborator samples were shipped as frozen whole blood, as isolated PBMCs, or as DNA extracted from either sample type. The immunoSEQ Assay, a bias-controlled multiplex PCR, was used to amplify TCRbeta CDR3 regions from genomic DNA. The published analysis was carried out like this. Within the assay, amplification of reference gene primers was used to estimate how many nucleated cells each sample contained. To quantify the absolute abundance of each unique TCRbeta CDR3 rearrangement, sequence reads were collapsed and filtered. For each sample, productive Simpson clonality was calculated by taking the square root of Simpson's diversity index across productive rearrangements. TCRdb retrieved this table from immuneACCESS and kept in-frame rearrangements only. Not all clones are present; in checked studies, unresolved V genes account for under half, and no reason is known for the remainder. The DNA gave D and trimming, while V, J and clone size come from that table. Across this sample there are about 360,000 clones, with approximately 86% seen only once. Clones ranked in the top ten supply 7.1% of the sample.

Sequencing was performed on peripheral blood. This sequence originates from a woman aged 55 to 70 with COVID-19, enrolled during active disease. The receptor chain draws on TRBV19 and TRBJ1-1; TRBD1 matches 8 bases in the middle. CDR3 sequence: CASNLGQGGTEAFF. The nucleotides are TGTGCCAGTAACCTTGGACAGGGCGGGACTGAAGCTTTCTTT.